Included here is one T cell receptor (beta chain) sequence, with context. Its antigen remains unknown. The data belong to a study of T cell responses to AZD1222 COVID-19 vaccine. Study-level information: Both about-4-week and about-12-week second-dose recipients were combined.

Profiled with immunoSEQ multiplex PCR; TCRdb holds only in-frame clones, not every one. Of more than 100,000 clones in the sample, around 86% were seen once. Study-level points and caveats: Donors skewed white British and female; clonal diversity was possibly underestimated. Nearly half of spike-specific TCRs reportedly target variant regions that are unmutated in the B.1.351 and B.1.1.7 variants. Baseline antibody screening turned up just six seropositive AZD1222 recipients.

This CDR3 is 18 amino acids long. V was clipped by 1 base and J by 2 bases, with 19 bases between them. Germline lookup yields CDR1 SGHKS and CDR2 YYEKEE (reference sequence). The source is an adult in good health. The input for sequencing was peripheral blood, taken on day 0 of AZD1222 vaccination. The chain recombines TRBV5-5 with TRBJ1-5, with a weak D call TRBD1 (6 bases). CDR3 residues: CASSLIGTGSGGNQPQHF. In DNA, the CDR3 is TGTGCCAGCAGCTTGATAGGAACAGGGTCAGGGGGCAATCAGCCCCAGCATTTT.